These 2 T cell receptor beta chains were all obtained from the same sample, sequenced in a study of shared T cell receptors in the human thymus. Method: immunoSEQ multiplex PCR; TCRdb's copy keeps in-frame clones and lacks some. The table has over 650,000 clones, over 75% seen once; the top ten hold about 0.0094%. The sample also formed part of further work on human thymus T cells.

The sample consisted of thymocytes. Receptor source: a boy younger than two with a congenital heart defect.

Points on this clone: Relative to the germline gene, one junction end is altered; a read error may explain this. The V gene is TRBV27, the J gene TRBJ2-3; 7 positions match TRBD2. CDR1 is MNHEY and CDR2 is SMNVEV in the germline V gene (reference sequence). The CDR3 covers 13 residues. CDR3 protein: CASSSQNQRTRIF. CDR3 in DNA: TGTGCCAGCAGTTCTCAAAATCAACGGACTAGAATTTTT.

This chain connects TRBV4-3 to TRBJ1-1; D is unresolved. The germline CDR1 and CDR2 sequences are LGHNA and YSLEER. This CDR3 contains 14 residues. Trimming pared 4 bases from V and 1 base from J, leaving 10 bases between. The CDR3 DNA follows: TGCGCCAGCAGCCGGGCCGTGAAGAACACTGAAGCTTTCTTT. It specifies CASSRAVKNTEAFF.